Below are 26 T cell receptor beta chains sequenced from a single sample in a study of T-cell reconstitution after alpha-beta-depleted transplantation in children. Researchers prepared the TCRbeta library using unique molecular identifiers, the study reports. Each CDR3 protein gets one entry after TCRdb re-called the PCR reads with MiXCR. The sample consists of a few hundred thousand distinct CDR3 sequences, 25% of them appearing once. The sequencing here drew on PBMCs, taken before TCRalphabeta/CD19-depleted stem cell transplant. The receptors were sampled from a girl aged 2 to 9 with Fanconi anemia, due to receive a stem cell transplant.

The chain links TRBV5-1 to TRBJ2-5; 8 bases map to TRBD1. With V trimmed by 0 bases and J by 2 bases, 6 bases remained unmatched. The CDR3 totals 16 residues. Germline-derived CDR1 and CDR2 are SGHRS and YFSETQ. CDR3 DNA: TGCGCCAGCAGCTTGGGGACAGGGTGGGCACAAGAGACCCAGTACTTC. This translates into CASSLGTGWAQETQYF.

The rearrangement joins TRBV9 to TRBJ2-1, with 7 bases matching TRBD1. The germline V gene has CDR1 SGDLS and CDR2 YYNGEE. V dropped 0 bases and J dropped 5; count of bases not matched to a gene: 5. This CDR3 has 15 residues. The CDR3 is CASSVAGTVNNEQFF. The CDR3 bases are TGTGCCAGCAGCGTAGCCGGGACAGTTAACAATGAGCAGTTCTTC.

The V and J genes are TRBV6-2 or TRBV6-3 and TRBJ2-1; 7 nucleotides agree with TRBD2. The germline CDR1 and CDR2 sequences are MNHEY and SVGEGT. The CDR3 is made up of 16 amino acids. V lost 6 bases, J lost 7 bases, and 15 bases stayed unmatched. The CDR3 DNA sequence: TGTGCCAGCAGCCTTGCGGCGGGCCTCGGGGGGAATGAGCAGTTCTTC. It encodes CASSLAAGLGGNEQFF.

In its sample, this clonotype was seen many times. The chain links TRBV25-1 to TRBJ2-1, with D unclear. Trimming left V 0 bases short and J 4 bases short, with 4 bases between. This CDR3 spans 13 amino acids. CDR1 MGHDK and CDR2 SYGVNS come from the germline V gene. Written as DNA, the CDR3 is TGTGCCAGCAGTGAATACCCGTACAATGAGCAGTTCTTC. Its protein is CASSEYPYNEQFF.

This clonotype was picked up a small number of times. The rearrangement uses TRBV20-1 and TRBJ2-3; 8 bases align to TRBD1. V lost 3 bases, J lost 6 bases, and 5 bases stayed unmatched. The CDR3 runs to 13 residues. CDR1 is DFQATT and CDR2 is SNEGSKA in the germline V gene (reference sequence). The CDR3 DNA is TGCAGTGCTAGTTTCTCAGGGGGCGATACGCAGTATTTT. Protein sequence: CSASFSGGDTQYF.

The chain couples TRBV20-1 to TRBJ2-1, with 13 bases aligning to TRBD2. CDR1 is DFQATT, CDR2 SNEGSKA, per germline (reference sequence). There are 18 residues in the CDR3. Losses at the gene ends were 0 bases for V and 8 bases for J; bases not matched to a gene: 13. In DNA form, the CDR3 reads TGCAGTGCTAGAGATGGACTAGCGGGAGACCTACGGACACATGAGCAGTTCTTC. Its protein is CSARDGLAGDLRTHEQFF.

This chain connects TRBV12-3 or TRBV12-4 to TRBJ2-3; 9 positions agree with TRBD2. CDR3 size: 14 residues. Trimming removed 5 bases from V and 6 bases from J; junction bases left unmatched: 6. The CDR3 loop is CASSPAGGVDTQYF. The CDR3 bases are TGTGCCAGCAGTCCCGCGGGGGGGGTGGATACGCAGTATTTT.

The rearrangement joins TRBV7-2 to TRBJ2-5; TRBD2 might be the D (6 bases). The CDR3 is 17 amino acids. Trimming took 3 bases from V and 7 from J, leaving 24 bases between them. Per germline, CDR1 SGHTA and CDR2 FQGNSA. The CDR3 loop reads CASSLADHSGGIGTQYF. DNA of the CDR3: TGTGCCAGCAGCTTGGCGGATCATAGCGGTGGGATTGGGACCCAGTACTTC. Full variable domain (outside the CDR3, taken from reference TRBV7-2 and TRBJ2-5): GAGVSQSPSNKVTEKGKDVELRCDPISGHTALYWYRQSLGQGLEFLIYFQGNSAPDKSGLPSDRFSAERTGGSVSTLTIQRTQQEDSAVYLCASSLADHSGGIGTQYFGPGTRLLVL.

There are many counts of this clonotype. V usage is TRBV27 and J usage is TRBJ2-2; D uncertain. Germline CDR1 is MNHEY and CDR2 is SMNVEV (reference sequence). V dropped 0 bases and J dropped 4 bases, with 6 bases sitting between them. CDR3 length: 14 amino acids. The CDR3 DNA sequence: TGTGCCAGCAGTTTATCCCGATCCACCGGGGAGCTGTTTTTT. Translating it yields CASSLSRSTGELFF.

This clonotype has more than one count but fewer than ten. The V and J genes are TRBV14 and TRBJ2-3; either TRBD1 or TRBD2 may supply D (5 bases each). Germline values: CDR1 SGHDN, CDR2 FVKESK. CDR3 size: 12 residues. Between the trimmed V and J ends, which lost 6 bases and 4 bases, there was a span of 8 bases. The CDR3 DNA is TGTGCCAGCAGGGGACGTGCAGATACGCAGTATTTT. Its translation is CASRGRADTQYF.

The table lists this clonotype with many counts. The CDR3 loop reads CASSLVRGRREQYF. The CDR3, as DNA: TGTGCCAGCAGCTTAGTCAGGGGGCGTAGGGAGCAGTACTTC. V is TRBV11-2 and J is TRBJ2-7; TRBD1 agrees at 8 bases. V gave up 1 base and J gave up 7 bases; unmatched junction bases: 6. The germline V gene encodes CDR1 SGHAT and CDR2 FQNNGV. CDR3 length: 14 residues.

This clonotype was counted at least ten times. Written as DNA, the CDR3 is TGCAGCGTTGGACAGGGGGTCAACGAGCAGTACTTC. This translates into CSVGQGVNEQYF. The V call is TRBV29-1, the J call TRBJ2-7; 9 bases fit TRBD1. Trimming cost V 4 bases and J 5 bases; bases outside gene matches: 3. The germline V gene encodes CDR1 SQVTM and CDR2 ANQGSEA. This CDR3 comprises 12 residues.

V is TRBV6-1 and J is TRBJ1-2, with TRBD1 identical over 8 bases. This CDR3 is built from 17 residues. The germline CDR1 and CDR2 sequences are MNHNS and SASEGT. The trim removed 6 bases at V and 1 base at J, leaving 13 bases unmatched. This CDR3 is CASSLTHTGGGNYGYTF. CDR3 nucleotide sequence: TGTGCCAGCAGCCTTACCCATACAGGGGGAGGTAACTATGGCTACACCTTC.

The chain links TRBV5-6 to TRBJ2-3; 14 bases align to TRBD2. The V segment lost 3 bases and the J segment 4 bases; nucleotides outside the gene matches: 16. The CDR3 consists of 20 residues. Germline loops: CDR1 SGHDT, CDR2 YYEEEE. The CDR3: CASSYPVETSGGAGADTQYF. The CDR3 nucleotides read TGTGCCAGCAGCTACCCTGTTGAGACTAGCGGGGGGGCCGGGGCAGATACGCAGTATTTT.

This clonotype was recorded many times. The genes are TRBV20-1 and TRBJ2-7; D is unclear. CDR1 DFQATT and CDR2 SNEGSKA come from the germline V gene (reference sequence). Between the trimmed V and J ends, which lost 0 bases and 2 bases, there was a span of 14 bases. This CDR3 has 15 amino acids. The CDR3 reads CSARDRFPQTYEQYF. As DNA, the CDR3 is TGCAGTGCTAGAGACAGATTTCCCCAAACCTACGAGCAGTACTTC.

The chain has TRBV29-1 and TRBJ1-1, with 8 positions matching TRBD1. V lost 5 bases to trimming and J lost 1 base; unmatched junction nucleotides: 12. Germline V CDR1 and CDR2: SQVTM, ANQGSEA. The CDR3 contains 16 residues. CDR3 amino acids: CSVNRQGIWGNTEAFF. CDR3 DNA sequence: TGCAGCGTTAATCGACAGGGGATTTGGGGGAACACTGAAGCTTTCTTT. The full variable domain, rest sourced from reference TRBV29-1 and TRBJ1-1, is SAVISQKPSRDICQRGTSLTIQCQVDSQVTMMFWYRQQPGQSLTLIATANQGSEATYESGFVIDKFPISRPNLTFSTLTVSNMSPEDSSIYLCSVNRQGIWGNTEAFFGQGTRLTVV.

To note about this clonotype: This may arise from a read error, as a much more abundant clone is one base away. The chain combines TRBV25-1 with TRBJ1-2, with D hard to call. The CDR3 runs 13 residues. CDR1 and CDR2 from the germline V gene are MGHDK and SYGVNS. V was cut by 8 bases and J by 4 bases, with 14 bases left in between. CDR3 bases: TGTGCCAGCGGCCCCTCCGGACTCTATGGCTACACCTTC. It translates to CASGPSGLYGYTF.

The chain joins TRBV7-2 to TRBJ1-2, with 9 nucleotides matching TRBD1. The V gene end was trimmed by 4 bases and the J gene end by 4 bases; junction bases not matched to a gene: 7. This CDR3 contains 15 residues. CDR1 is SGHTA and CDR2 is FQGNSA in the germline V gene. The CDR3 sequence: CASSSLQGAGYGYTF. DNA of the CDR3: TGTGCCAGCAGCTCTCTACAGGGGGCGGGCTATGGCTACACCTTC.

With regard to this clonotype: A much larger clone differs by one base, so this may be a read error. The CDR3 here is CSVGSGPNEQYF. The CDR3 DNA reads TGCAGCGTTGGGTCGGGGCCCAACGAGCAGTACTTC. The chain uses TRBV29-1 and TRBJ2-7; D may be TRBD1 or TRBD2 (5 bases each). The V end was cut by 4 bases, the J end by 5 bases, with 12 bases between. The CDR3 extends over 12 amino acids. Germline CDR1 is SQVTM and CDR2 is ANQGSEA.

This clonotype was observed a handful of times. The chain couples TRBV18 to TRBJ2-4, with D hard to call. Germline V gene data show CDR1 as KGHSH and CDR2 as LQKENI. V dropped 0 bases and J dropped 5 bases, with 8 bases sitting between them. CDR3 length: 14 residues. CDR3 sequence reads: CASSPPASQNIQYF. The CDR3 DNA reads as TGTGCCAGCTCACCACCAGCGTCCCAAAACATTCAGTACTTC.

This clonotype has a count of ten or more. V gene TRBV7-2 combines with J gene TRBJ1-6; no firm D call. Germline V gene sequence: CDR1 SGHTA, CDR2 FQGNSA. The CDR3 length is 13 residues. The germline V and J ends were trimmed by 1 base and 8 bases, with 6 bases remaining between them. The CDR3 DNA is TGTGCCAGCAGCTTAGGTTTGGATTCACCCCTCCACTTT. Protein sequence: CASSLGLDSPLHF.

This chain joins TRBV6-1 and TRBJ2-7, with TRBD2 matching over 9 bases. The V gene's germline CDR1 is MNHNS and CDR2 SASEGT. CDR3 length: 14 amino acids. J was trimmed by 4 bases and V by 0 bases; bases with no gene match: 1. The CDR3 protein is CASSEASGSYEQYF. CDR3 in DNA: TGTGCCAGCAGTGAAGCTAGCGGGAGTTACGAGCAGTACTTC.

The table lists this clonotype with a few counts. The chain links TRBV29-1 to TRBJ2-1; D may be TRBD1 or TRBD2 (5 bases each). There are 14 residues in the CDR3. Germline CDR1 reads SQVTM; CDR2 reads ANQGSEA. Trimming cost V 6 bases and J 3 bases, with 15 bases left between them. CDR3 DNA sequence: TGCAGCGTAACCGGGACCCCACGCTACAATGAGCAGTTCTTC. Protein product: CSVTGTPRYNEQFF.

The gene calls are TRBV29-1 and TRBJ2-2; TRBD1 matches 7 bases. The CDR3 contains 13 residues. Germline values: CDR1 SQVTM, CDR2 ANQGSEA. The V segment lost 4 bases and the J segment 7 bases; nucleotides outside the gene matches: 6. The chain's CDR3 is CSVGQGGGGELFF. CDR3 nucleotides: TGCAGCGTTGGACAGGGTGGGGGCGGGGAGCTGTTTTTT.

This clonotype was recorded many times. J is TRBJ2-3 and V is TRBV27; the D call may be TRBD1 or TRBD2 (5 bases each). CDR3 length: 14 amino acids. The V gene lost 2 bases and the J gene lost 5 bases, with 11 bases spanning the gap. Germline lookup yields CDR1 MNHEY and CDR2 SMNVEV (reference sequence). In DNA, the CDR3 is TGTGCCAGCAGTTTAAGGGACGTTTTAGATACGCAGTATTTT. It is translated as CASSLRDVLDTQYF.

This clonotype occurred a few times. The V gene is TRBV20-1, the J gene TRBJ1-2; 10 bases align to TRBD1. Germline CDR1 DFQATT, CDR2 SNEGSKA (reference sequence). The CDR3 length is 17 residues. J lost 4 bases, V lost 0 bases, and 11 bases had no gene match. CDR3 residues: CSARDQYRGQGFYGYTF. CDR3 DNA sequence: TGCAGTGCTAGAGATCAGTATAGGGGACAGGGGTTCTATGGCTACACCTTC.